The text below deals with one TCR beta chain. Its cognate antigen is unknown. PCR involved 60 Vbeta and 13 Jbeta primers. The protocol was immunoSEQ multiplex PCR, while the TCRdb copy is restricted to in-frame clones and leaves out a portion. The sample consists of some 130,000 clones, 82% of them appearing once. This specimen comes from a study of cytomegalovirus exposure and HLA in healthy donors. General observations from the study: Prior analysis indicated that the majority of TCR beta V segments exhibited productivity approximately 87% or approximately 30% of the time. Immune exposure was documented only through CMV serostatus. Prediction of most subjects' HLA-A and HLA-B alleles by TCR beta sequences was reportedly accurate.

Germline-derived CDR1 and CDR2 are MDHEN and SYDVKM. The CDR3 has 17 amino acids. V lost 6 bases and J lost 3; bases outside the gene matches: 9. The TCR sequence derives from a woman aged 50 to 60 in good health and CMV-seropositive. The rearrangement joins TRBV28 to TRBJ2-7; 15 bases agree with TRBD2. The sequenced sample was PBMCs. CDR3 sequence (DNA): TGTGCCAGCAGCAACGGGACTAGCGGGAGGCCTTACTACGAGCAGTACTTC. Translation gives CASSNGTSGRPYYEQYF.